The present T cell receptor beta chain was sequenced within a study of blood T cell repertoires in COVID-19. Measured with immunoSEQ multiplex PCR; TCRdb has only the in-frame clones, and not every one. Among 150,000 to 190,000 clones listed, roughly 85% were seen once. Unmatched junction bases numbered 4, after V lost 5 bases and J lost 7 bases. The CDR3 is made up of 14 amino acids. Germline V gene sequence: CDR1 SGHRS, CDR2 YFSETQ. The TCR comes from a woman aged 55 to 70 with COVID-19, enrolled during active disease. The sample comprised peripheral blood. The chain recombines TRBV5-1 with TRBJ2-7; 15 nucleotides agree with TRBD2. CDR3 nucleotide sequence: TGCGCCAGCAGAGGGACTAGCGGGAGGAAGGAGCAGTACTTC. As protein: CASRGTSGRKEQYF.